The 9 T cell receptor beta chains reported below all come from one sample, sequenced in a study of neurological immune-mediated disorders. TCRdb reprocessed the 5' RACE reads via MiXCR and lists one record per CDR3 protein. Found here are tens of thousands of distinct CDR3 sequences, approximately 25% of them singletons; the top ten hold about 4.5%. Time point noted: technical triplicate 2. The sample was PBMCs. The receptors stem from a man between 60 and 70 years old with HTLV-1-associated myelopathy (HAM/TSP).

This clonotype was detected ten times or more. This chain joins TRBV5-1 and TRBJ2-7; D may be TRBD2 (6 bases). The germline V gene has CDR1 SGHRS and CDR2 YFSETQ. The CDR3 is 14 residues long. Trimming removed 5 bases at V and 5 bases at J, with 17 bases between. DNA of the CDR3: TGCGCCAGCAGACCGGAAAAGGGACTCGACGAGCAGTACTTC. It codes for CASRPEKGLDEQYF.

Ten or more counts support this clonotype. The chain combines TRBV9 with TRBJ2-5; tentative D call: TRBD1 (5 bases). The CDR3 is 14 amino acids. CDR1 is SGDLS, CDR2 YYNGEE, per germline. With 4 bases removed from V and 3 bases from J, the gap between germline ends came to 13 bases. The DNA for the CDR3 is TGTGCCAGCAGCCCCAGGGAAAGGGAAGAGACCCAGTACTTC. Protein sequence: CASSPREREETQYF.

CDR3 region: CASSLFGGSYGYTF. The CDR3 DNA is TGTGCCAGCAGTTTATTCGGGGGTAGCTATGGCTACACCTTC. The chain carries TRBV28 and TRBJ1-2, with D perhaps TRBD1 (5 bases). V gave up 1 base and J gave up 4 bases, with 10 bases separating them. Germline V CDR1 and CDR2: MDHEN, SYDVKM. There are 14 residues in the CDR3.

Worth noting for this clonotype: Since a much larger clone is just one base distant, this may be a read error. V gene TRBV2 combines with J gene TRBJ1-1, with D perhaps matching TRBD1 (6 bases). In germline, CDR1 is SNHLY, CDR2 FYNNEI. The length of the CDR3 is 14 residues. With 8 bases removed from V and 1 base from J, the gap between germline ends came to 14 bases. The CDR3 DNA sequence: TGTGCCAGCTCGACCAGGGGCGCGAACACTGAAGCTTTCTTT. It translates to CASSTRGANTEAFF.

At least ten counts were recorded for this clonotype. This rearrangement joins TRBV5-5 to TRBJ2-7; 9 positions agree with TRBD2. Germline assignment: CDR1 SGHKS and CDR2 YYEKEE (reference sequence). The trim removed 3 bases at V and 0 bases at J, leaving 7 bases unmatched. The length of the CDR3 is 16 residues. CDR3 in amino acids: CASSSGLALNSYEQYF. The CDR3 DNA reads TGTGCCAGCAGCTCCGGACTAGCGCTTAACTCCTACGAGCAGTACTTC.

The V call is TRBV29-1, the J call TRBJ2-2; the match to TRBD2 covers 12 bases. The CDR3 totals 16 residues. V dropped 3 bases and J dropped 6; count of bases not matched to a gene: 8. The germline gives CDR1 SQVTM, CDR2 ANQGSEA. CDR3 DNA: TGCAGCGTTGAGATGACTAGCGGGAGAGGCGCCGGGGAGCTGTTTTTT. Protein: CSVEMTSGRGAGELFF.

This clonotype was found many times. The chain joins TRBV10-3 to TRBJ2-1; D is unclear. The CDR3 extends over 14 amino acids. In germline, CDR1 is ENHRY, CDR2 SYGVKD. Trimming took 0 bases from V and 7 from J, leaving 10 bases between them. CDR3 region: CAISESTAFNEQFF. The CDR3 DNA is TGTGCCATCAGTGAGTCGACGGCTTTTAATGAGCAGTTCTTC.

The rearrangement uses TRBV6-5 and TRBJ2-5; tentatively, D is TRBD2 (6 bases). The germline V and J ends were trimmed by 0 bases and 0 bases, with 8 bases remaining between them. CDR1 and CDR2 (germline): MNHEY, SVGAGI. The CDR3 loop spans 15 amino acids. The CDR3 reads CASSYSLADQETQYF. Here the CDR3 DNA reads TGTGCCAGCAGTTACTCGTTAGCGGACCAAGAGACCCAGTACTTC.

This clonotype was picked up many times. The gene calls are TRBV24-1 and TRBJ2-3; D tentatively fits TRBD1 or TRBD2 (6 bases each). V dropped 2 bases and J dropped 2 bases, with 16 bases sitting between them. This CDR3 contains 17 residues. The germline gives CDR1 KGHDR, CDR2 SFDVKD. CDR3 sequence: CATSDWGAGRNTDTQYF. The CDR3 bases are TGTGCCACCAGTGATTGGGGGGCAGGGAGGAACACAGATACGCAGTATTTT.